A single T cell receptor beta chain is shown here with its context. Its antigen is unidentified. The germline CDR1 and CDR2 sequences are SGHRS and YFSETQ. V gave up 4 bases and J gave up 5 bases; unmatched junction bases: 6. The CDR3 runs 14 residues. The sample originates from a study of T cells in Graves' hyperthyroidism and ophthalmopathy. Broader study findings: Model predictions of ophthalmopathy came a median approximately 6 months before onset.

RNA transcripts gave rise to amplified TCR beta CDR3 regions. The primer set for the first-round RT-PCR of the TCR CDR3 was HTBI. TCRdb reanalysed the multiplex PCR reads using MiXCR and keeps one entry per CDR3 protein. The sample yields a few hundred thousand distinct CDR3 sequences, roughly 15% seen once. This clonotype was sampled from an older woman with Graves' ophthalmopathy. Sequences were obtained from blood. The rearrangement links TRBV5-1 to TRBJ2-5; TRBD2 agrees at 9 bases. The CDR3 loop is CASSAASGTETQYF. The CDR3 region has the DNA TGCGCCAGCAGCGCCGCTAGCGGGACGGAGACCCAGTACTTC.